What follows are 17 T cell receptor beta chains derived from one specimen sequenced in a study of T cells in Graves' hyperthyroidism and ophthalmopathy. TCR beta CDR3 region amplification was performed from RNA transcripts. Primed by the HTBI set, a first-round RT-PCR was run on the TCR CDR3. From the multiplex PCR reads, TCRdb called clonotypes with MiXCR, one entry per CDR3 protein. Among roughly 160,000 distinct CDR3 sequences listed, about 9% were seen once. The sequencing sample was made of blood. Receptor source: a woman younger than 30 with Graves' hyperthyroidism that later progressed to Graves' ophthalmopathy.

This clonotype showed up many times. The chain uses TRBV19 and TRBJ2-2, with D hard to call. Trimming shortened V by 4 bases and J by 8 bases, and 14 bases separated the two germline ends. Germline V CDR1 and CDR2: LNHDA, SQIVND (reference sequence). The CDR3 totals 14 residues. The CDR3 nucleotides read TGTGCCAGTAGTAGACGACACCTCCTGGGGGAGCTGTTTTTT. Translated, it gives CASSRRHLLGELFF.

This clonotype has ten or more counts. The chain carries TRBV30 and TRBJ2-1; unclear D gene. The CDR3 is 11 amino acids. Germline CDR1 and CDR2: GTSNPN and SVGIG (reference sequence). V was trimmed by 2 bases and J by 6 bases, leaving 5 bases between them. The CDR3 protein is CAWSQANEQFF. The DNA for the CDR3 is TGTGCCTGGAGTCAGGCCAATGAGCAGTTCTTC.

This sequence joins TRBV3-1 and TRBJ2-6, with D possibly being TRBD1 (6 bases). Trimming cost V 4 bases and J 4 bases, with 17 bases left between them. CDR1 and CDR2 (germline): LGHDT, YNNKEL (reference sequence). The CDR3 is 17 residues long. CDR3 protein: CASSLPRGGTGANVLTF. DNA of the CDR3: TGTGCCAGCAGCCTCCCGAGAGGGGGAACAGGGGCCAACGTCCTGACTTTC.

This clonotype was seen repeatedly, ten times or more. The V call is TRBV5-1, the J call TRBJ1-1; D is uncertain. Trimming took 0 bases from V and 8 from J, leaving 11 bases between them. The germline V gene has CDR1 SGHRS and CDR2 YFSETQ. The CDR3 has 13 amino acids. In DNA form, the CDR3 reads TGCGCCAGCAGCTTGGTAGGGATATCGGAAGCTTTCTTT. This gives the protein CASSLVGISEAFF. Drawing the rest from reference TRBV5-1 and TRBJ1-1, the complete variable domain is KAGVTQTPRYLIKTRGQQVTLSCSPISGHRSVSWYQQTPGQGLQFLFEYFSETQRNKGNFPGRFSGRQFSNSRSEMNVSTLELGDSALYLCASSLVGISEAFFGQGTRLTVV.

This clonotype was detected many times. The chain uses TRBV27 and TRBJ1-5; a weak D match, TRBD1 (6 bases). V lost 5 bases and J lost 7, with 18 bases in between. The germline CDR1 and CDR2 sequences are MNHEY and SMNVEV (reference sequence). The CDR3 loop spans 15 amino acids. CDR3 in amino acids: CASSPAHREGQPQHF. Written as DNA, the CDR3 is TGTGCCAGCAGTCCCGCCCACAGGGAAGGGCAGCCCCAGCATTTT.

This clonotype came up many times. The chain employs TRBV2 and TRBJ2-3; 7 nucleotides align to TRBD1. The CDR3 extends over 13 amino acids. V was pared by 5 bases and J by 4 bases, with 3 bases of the junction left unmatched. Germline assignment: CDR1 SNHLY and CDR2 FYNNEI. In nucleotides, the CDR3 is TGTGCCAGCAGTCCTCAGGGGGCAGATACGCAGTATTTT. Translated: CASSPQGADTQYF.

This clonotype was counted ten times or more. The chain joins TRBV11-2 to TRBJ2-2; 9 nucleotides agree with TRBD2. The germline V gene encodes CDR1 SGHAT and CDR2 FQNNGV. V dropped 7 bases and J dropped 4; count of bases not matched to a gene: 10. The CDR3 contains 16 residues. The CDR3 coding sequence is TGTGCCAGCACCACTTCAAGCGGGGGGTTCACCGGGGAGCTGTTTTTT. The encoded protein is CASTTSSGGFTGELFF.

This clonotype was detected ten times or more. The chain has TRBV2 and TRBJ1-5, with 8 positions matching TRBD1. The CDR3 loop spans 15 amino acids. With 6 bases clipped from V and 5 bases from J, the junction kept 9 bases outside the gene matches. CDR1 is SNHLY and CDR2 is FYNNEI in the germline V gene. The CDR3 loop reads CASSRGQGGDQPQHF. The DNA of the CDR3 is TGTGCCAGCAGCCGAGGACAGGGAGGCGATCAGCCCCAGCATTTT.

The gene calls are TRBV6-1 and TRBJ2-1; no firm D call. Trimming left V 0 bases short and J 10 bases short, with 10 bases between. CDR1 is MNHNS, CDR2 SASEGT, per germline. The CDR3 runs to 13 residues. This CDR3 is CASSEASWNEQFF. CDR3 coding DNA: TGTGCCAGCAGTGAAGCGTCTTGGAACGAGCAGTTCTTC.

The rearrangement links TRBV28 to TRBJ2-1; TRBD2 agrees at 7 bases. The CDR3 is made up of 14 amino acids. V lost 3 bases, J lost 5 bases, and 4 bases stayed unmatched. Germline CDR1 is MDHEN and CDR2 is SYDVKM. The CDR3 nucleotides are TGTGCCAGCAGTTTGCCGACTAGCAACAATGAGCAGTTCTTC. It is translated as CASSLPTSNNEQFF.

The chain employs TRBV4-1 and TRBJ2-7, with 10 bases identical to TRBD2. Germline CDR1 and CDR2: MGHRA and YSYEKL. Germline trimming cut 3 bases from V and 4 bases from J; bases unmatched to any gene: 9. The CDR3 runs 16 residues. As DNA, the CDR3 is TGCGCCAGCAGCCAGGCTAGCGGGAGTAAGAGTTACGAGCAGTACTTC. Its translation is CASSQASGSKSYEQYF.

In its sample, this clonotype was seen many times. The chain combines TRBV4-1 with TRBJ2-2, with D possibly matching TRBD2 (6 bases). Trimming cost V 3 bases and J 8 bases, with 10 bases left between them. Germline V gives CDR1 MGHRA, CDR2 YSYEKL. The CDR3 totals 13 residues. CDR3 sequence (DNA): TGCGCCAGCAGCCATGGGGGGTCGGGGGAGCTGTTTTTT. Amino acid sequence: CASSHGGSGELFF.

The genes are TRBV19 and TRBJ2-1; 8 bases fit TRBD2. This CDR3 spans 13 amino acids. Germline V CDR1 and CDR2: LNHDA, SQIVND (reference sequence). The V gene end was trimmed by 8 bases and the J gene end by 6 bases; junction bases not matched to a gene: 6. The DNA of the CDR3 is TGTGCCAGTGGTTTCGGGACTAGCAATGAGCAGTTCTTC. This translates into CASGFGTSNEQFF.

This clonotype was seen only a few times. The chain has TRBV4-1 and TRBJ1-1, with D unresolved. The CDR3 covers 16 residues. Trimming pared 6 bases from V and 6 bases from J, leaving 23 bases between. The germline V gene has CDR1 MGHRA and CDR2 YSYEKL. CDR3 in DNA: TGCGCCAGCAGACAGCCGGGAGACCGTAAACCACCTGAAGCTTTCTTT. Translating it yields CASRQPGDRKPPEAFF.

The sample holds many counts of this clonotype. The gene calls are TRBV6-6 and TRBJ2-7; no reliable D call. Germline CDR1 MNHNY, CDR2 SVGAGI (reference sequence). This CDR3 is built from 13 residues. Trimming left V 0 bases short and J 4 bases short, with 7 bases between. This chain's CDR3 is CASSYSNQYEQYF. The CDR3 DNA follows: TGTGCCAGCAGTTACTCGAATCAGTACGAGCAGTACTTC.

This clonotype has ten or more counts. The V gene is TRBV2, the J gene TRBJ2-3; 10 bases agree with TRBD2. The CDR3 has 15 residues. Germline V CDR1 and CDR2: SNHLY, FYNNEI. The ends lost 4 bases at V and 2 bases at J; junction bases unmatched: 3. The CDR3 reads CASSGLAGLTDTQYF. As DNA, the CDR3 is TGTGCCAGCAGTGGACTAGCGGGCCTCACAGATACGCAGTATTTT.

The sample holds many counts of this clonotype. The chain has TRBV6-1 and TRBJ1-2; unclear D gene. V dropped 4 bases and J dropped 2 bases, with 8 bases sitting between them. Germline CDR1 reads MNHNS; CDR2 reads SASEGT. This CDR3 region has 13 residues. Here the CDR3 DNA reads TGTGCCAGCAGTGTAGGACGGAACTATGGCTACACCTTC. This encodes CASSVGRNYGYTF.